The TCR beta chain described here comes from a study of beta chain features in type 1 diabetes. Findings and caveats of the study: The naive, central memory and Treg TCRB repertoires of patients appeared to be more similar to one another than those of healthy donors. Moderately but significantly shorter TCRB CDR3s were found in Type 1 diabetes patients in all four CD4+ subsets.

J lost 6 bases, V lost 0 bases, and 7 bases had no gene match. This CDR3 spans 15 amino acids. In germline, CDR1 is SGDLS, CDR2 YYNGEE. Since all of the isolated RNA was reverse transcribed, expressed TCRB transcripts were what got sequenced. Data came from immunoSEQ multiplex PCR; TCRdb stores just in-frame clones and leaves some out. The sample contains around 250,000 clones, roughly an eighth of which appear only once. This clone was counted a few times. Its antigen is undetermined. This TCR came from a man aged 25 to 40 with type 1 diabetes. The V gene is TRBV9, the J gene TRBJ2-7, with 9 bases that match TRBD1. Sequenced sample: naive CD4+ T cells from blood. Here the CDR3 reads CASSVVGDRGGEQYF. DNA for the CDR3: TGTGCCAGCAGCGTAGTTGGAGACAGGGGGGGCGAGCAGTACTTC.